One and the same sample provided the 15 T cell receptor beta chains below, sequenced in a study of blood T cell repertoires in COVID-19. Sequencing used immunoSEQ multiplex PCR; TCRdb keeps in-frame clones, though not all of them. The sample includes about 250,000 clones, 80% to 95% of them seen just once. The sample taken for sequencing was peripheral blood. Source of these receptors: a man in his thirties or forties with COVID-19, enrolled during active disease.

The rearrangement uses TRBV19 and TRBJ2-2; D is unresolved. Germline V lookup: CDR1 LNHDA, CDR2 SQIVND (reference sequence). This CDR3 region has 13 residues. V lost 2 bases and J lost 6, with 7 bases in between. The CDR3 protein is CASSIFQSGELFF. In DNA form, the CDR3 reads TGTGCCAGTAGTATATTTCAGTCCGGGGAGCTGTTTTTT.

V gene TRBV6-6 combines with J gene TRBJ2-1, with TRBD2 identical over 8 bases. Germline CDR1 reads MNHNY; CDR2 reads SVGAGI (reference sequence). Trimming took 5 bases from V and 5 from J; bases not matched to a gene: 14. This CDR3 is 17 amino acids long. The CDR3 DNA sequence: TGTGCCAGCAGTCCTCTCCCGCTAGCGGGCAGGCACAATGAGCAGTTCTTC. Translated, it gives CASSPLPLAGRHNEQFF.

This chain uses TRBV6-5 with TRBJ2-3, with a tentative D call TRBD2 (5 bases). Germline loops: CDR1 MNHEY, CDR2 SVGAGI. The CDR3 totals 16 residues. V gave up 0 bases and J gave up 0 bases, with 10 bases separating them. CDR3 region: CASSYSRDSSTDTQYF. The CDR3 DNA follows: TGTGCCAGCAGTTACTCTCGGGATTCTAGCACAGATACGCAGTATTTT.

The rearrangement joins TRBV7-9 to TRBJ1-5; no firm D call. CDR1 is SEHNR and CDR2 is FQNEAQ in the germline V gene (reference sequence). V lost 5 bases to trimming and J lost 4 bases, with 9 bases between them. This CDR3 has 13 residues. The CDR3 loop reads CASSLTENQPQHF. CDR3 bases: TGTGCCAGCAGCCTCACTGAGAATCAGCCCCAGCATTTT.

This sequence joins TRBV19 and TRBJ1-1; 7 positions match TRBD1. Germline CDR1 is LNHDA and CDR2 is SQIVND (reference sequence). V dropped 5 bases and J dropped 0; count of bases not matched to a gene: 6. CDR3 length: 15 residues. The CDR3 nucleotides are TGTGCCAGTAGTCCCCAGGGACAGTTGAACACTGAAGCTTTCTTT. It codes for CASSPQGQLNTEAFF.

The chain joins TRBV9 to TRBJ2-3; a possible D gene is TRBD2 (7 bases). This CDR3 contains 16 residues. The V end was cut by 0 bases, the J end by 3 bases, with 14 bases between. Germline CDR1 and CDR2: SGDLS and YYNGEE. This CDR3 reads CASSVERGGQTDTQYF. Here the CDR3 DNA reads TGTGCCAGCAGCGTAGAAAGGGGGGGCCAAACAGATACGCAGTATTTT.

V gene TRBV4-2 combines with J gene TRBJ1-2; D is possibly TRBD1 (6 bases). Per germline, CDR1 LGHNA and CDR2 YNFKEQ. CDR3 length equals 16 residues. Trimming cost V 0 bases and J 4 bases, with 15 bases left between them. CDR3 amino acids: CASSQEGQGIPYGYTF. The CDR3 nucleotides read TGTGCCAGCAGCCAAGAGGGGCAGGGGATCCCCTATGGCTACACCTTC.

V and J are TRBV11-2 and TRBJ1-2; D is perhaps TRBD1 (5 bases). The CDR3 is made up of 15 amino acids. The V and J ends lost 0 bases and 4 bases respectively, with 12 bases between them. From germline, CDR1 is SGHAT and CDR2 FQNNGV. CDR3 sequence: CASSLDQGWGYGYTF. CDR3 coding DNA: TGTGCCAGCAGCTTAGATCAGGGCTGGGGCTATGGCTACACCTTC.

The chain links TRBV7-9 to TRBJ1-6, with unresolved D. CDR3 length: 15 residues. CDR1 is SEHNR and CDR2 is FQNEAQ in the germline V gene (reference sequence). V was cut by 2 bases and J by 8 bases, with 13 bases left in between. In DNA form, the CDR3 reads TGTGCCAGCAGCTTAATTTTCGACTCCTATTCACCCCTCCACTTT. It translates to CASSLIFDSYSPLHF.

The chain carries TRBV20-1 and TRBJ1-1; D is perhaps TRBD1 (5 bases). CDR3 length equals 11 residues. V dropped 6 bases and J dropped 4 bases, with 9 bases sitting between them. The germline V gene encodes CDR1 DFQATT and CDR2 SNEGSKA (reference sequence). This CDR3 reads CSAAGTTEAFF. As DNA, the CDR3 is TGCAGTGCGGCGGGGACCACTGAAGCTTTCTTT.

This chain joins TRBV6-5 and TRBJ1-5; 11 nucleotides align to TRBD1. V shed 0 bases, J shed 7 bases, and the junction held 2 bases outside the gene matches. Per germline, CDR1 MNHEY and CDR2 SVGAGI. This CDR3 has 15 residues. The CDR3 DNA sequence: TGTGCCAGCAGTTACTCGGGGACAGGGGGACAGCCCCAGCATTTT. Translation gives CASSYSGTGGQPQHF.

The chain is built from TRBV30 and TRBJ2-3; 9 positions match TRBD2. Germline V gene sequence: CDR1 GTSNPN, CDR2 SVGIG (reference sequence). The CDR3 is made up of 14 amino acids. V trimming: 5 bases; J trimming: 4 bases; junction bases outside the gene matches: 7. The CDR3 spells CAWGRGLAPDTQYF. CDR3 coding DNA: TGTGCCTGGGGGCGGGGACTAGCCCCAGATACGCAGTATTTT.

The chain combines TRBV6-4 with TRBJ2-3; 8 bases are shared with TRBD1. The CDR3 has 14 residues. Germline V gene data show CDR1 as MRHNA and CDR2 as SNTAGT. J gave up 6 bases and V 6 bases, and 8 bases lay outside the gene matches. CDR3 bases: TGTGCCAGCAGGACCACAGGGGGTAGCGATACGCAGTATTTT. This encodes CASRTTGGSDTQYF.

CDR3 nucleotide sequence: TGTGCCAGCAGGTCCCGGGACTTTGAGTACAATGAGCAGTTCTTC. It is translated as CASRSRDFEYNEQFF. The rearrangement uses TRBV7-2 and TRBJ2-1; D is possibly TRBD2 (6 bases). Germline values: CDR1 SGHTA, CDR2 FQGNSA. There are 15 residues in the CDR3. Trimming stripped 6 bases from V and 4 bases from J, with 16 bases between.

This clone was detected a few times. The CDR3 DNA reads TGTGCCAGCTCACAAGGACAGGGGTTTGAAGGCCTCCACTTT. Protein sequence: CASSQGQGFEGLHF. The chain links TRBV18 to TRBJ1-6, with 9 bases aligning to TRBD1. Germline V lookup: CDR1 KGHSH, CDR2 LQKENI. The CDR3 extends over 14 amino acids. The junction had 10 bases not matched to a gene; V was cut back by 4 bases and J by 15 bases. The full variable domain, its missing parts supplied by reference TRBV18 and TRBJ1-6, is NAGVMQNPRHLVRRRGQEARLRCSPMKGHSHVYWYRQLPEEGLKFMVYLQKENIIDESGMPKERFSAEFPKEGPSILRIQQVVRGDSAAYFCASSQGQGFEGLHFGNGTRLTVT.